This TCR beta chain was identified during a study of T cells after yellow fever vaccination. Concerning this clonotype itself: Its antigen remains unknown.

The CDR3 totals 14 residues. Germline CDR1 SGHRS, CDR2 YFSETQ. The trim removed 4 bases at V and 5 bases at J, leaving 6 bases unmatched. TCRdb re-called the 5' RACE reads with MiXCR, one entry per CDR3 protein. Here the sample spans about 360,000 distinct CDR3 sequences, 6.2% being singletons. Whole-study findings and limits: There was a possibility that FACS-sorted repertoires contained abundant clonotypes contaminating from the bulk population.

This receptor was identified in a young man who received the YFV17D yellow fever vaccine. The chain uses TRBV5-1 and TRBJ2-5, with TRBD1 matching over 9 bases. The specimen was PBMCs, collected 5 days after the yellow fever booster vaccination. The DNA for the CDR3 is TGCGCCAGCAGCATCGAAGGACAGGGGGAGACCCAGTACTTC. It encodes CASSIEGQGETQYF.